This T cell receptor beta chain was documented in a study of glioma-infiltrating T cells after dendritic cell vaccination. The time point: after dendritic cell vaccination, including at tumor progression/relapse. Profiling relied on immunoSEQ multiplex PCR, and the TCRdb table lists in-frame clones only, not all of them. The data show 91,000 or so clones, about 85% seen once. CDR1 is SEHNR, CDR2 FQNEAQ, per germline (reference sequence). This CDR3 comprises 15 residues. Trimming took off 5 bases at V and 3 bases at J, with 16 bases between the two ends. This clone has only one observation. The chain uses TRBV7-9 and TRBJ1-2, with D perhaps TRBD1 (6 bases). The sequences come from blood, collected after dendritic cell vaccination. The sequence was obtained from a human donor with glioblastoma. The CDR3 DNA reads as TGTGCCAGCAGCCGCCAGGGGACACACGACTATGGCTACACCTTC. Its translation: CASSRQGTHDYGYTF.